The clone carrying this T cell receptor beta chain was observed at least ten times. This entry comes from a study of T cells of healthy individuals. Each CDR3 protein gets one entry after TCRdb re-called the 5' RACE reads with MiXCR. Of around 90,000 distinct CDR3 sequences in the sample, approximately 4.8% were seen once. This CDR3 region has 11 residues. In germline, CDR1 is SGDLS, CDR2 YYNGEE. V lost 4 bases and J 8 bases, leaving 7 bases between the germline ends. The sequence came from a female donor in good health. The genes are TRBV9 and TRBJ2-1; D remains unclear. CDR3 in amino acids: CASSITHEQFF. The CDR3 DNA follows: TGTGCCAGCAGCATTACCCATGAGCAGTTCTTC.